One T cell receptor (beta chain) is described in this entry. The sample belongs to a study of cytomegalovirus exposure and HLA in healthy donors. This PCR relied on a set of 60 Vbeta primers and 13 Jbeta primers. Only in-frame clones appear in the TCRdb table, and some are missing; sequencing was by immunoSEQ multiplex PCR. The sample shows some 120,000 clones, over 15% of them seen only once. Trimming removed 7 bases from V and 0 bases from J, with 13 bases in between. This CDR3 comprises 14 residues. Per the germline V gene, CDR1 is MNHEY and CDR2 is SMNVEV (reference sequence). This chain uses TRBV27 with TRBJ2-7; possibly TRBD1 for D (5 bases). This sequence originates from a female donor in good health and CMV-seropositive. The sample consisted of PBMCs. The CDR3 DNA sequence: TGTGCCAGCACCCGTGGGCAGGGCTCCTACGAGCAGTACTTC. Residues: CASTRGQGSYEQYF.